This paragraph reports one T cell receptor (beta chain). What it binds is not known. The data were produced by immunoSEQ multiplex PCR, yet TCRdb's version contains in-frame clones alone and is incomplete. The sample shows approximately 340,000 clones, about 85% of them seen only once. The data derive from a study of Ad26.COV2.S vaccination and SARS-CoV-2 variants. The treatment: around 19 received Ad26.COV2.S at low or high dose, single or two shots; a few received placebo; per-sample allocation not given. Collection of the samples took place on day 63 after the first injection of vaccine or placebo. At a Boston site, the person donating was an adult of 18-55 years. The administered vaccine (an Ad26 vector) expressed Wuhan-strain SARS-CoV-2 spike. From germline, CDR1 is LGHNA and CDR2 YSLEER. The CDR3 runs to 15 residues. The V gene lost 3 bases and the J gene lost 1 base, with 10 bases spanning the gap.

General study results and limits: Vaccinees displayed broader spike-specific TCR repertoires than placebo recipients.

The chain has TRBV4-3 and TRBJ2-4; perhaps TRBD2 as D (6 bases). Specimen: peripheral blood, collected in a trial of Ad26.COV2.S vaccine versus placebo. The sequence came from a person between 18 and 60 years old who received the Ad26.COV2.S COVID-19 vaccine or a placebo. As DNA, the CDR3 is TGCGCCAGCAGCCAGGGTACTAGCGCCAAAAACATTCAGTACTTC. Its translation: CASSQGTSAKNIQYF.